The sequence of this T cell receptor (beta chain) was determined in a study of T cell repertoires in ileal Crohn's disease (dated by TCRdb to about 2019). For the study in its entirety: The median duration of disease was approximately 7.9 years, and at the time of surgery approximately 33% of patients were active smokers. The study was conducted in parallel with a multicentre cohort that was designed to identify predictors of early endoscopic recurrence following ileocolonic resection. Endoscopic postoperative recurrence was defined by a Rutgeerts score above i0. The TCR repertoire was analysed in around 50 patients with Crohn's disease drawn from a prospective multicentre cohort. Every patient underwent surgery because of a complication, which was stricturing disease in approximately 61% and penetrating disease in 39%. About half of the patients received postoperative therapy: fewer than 12 received thiopurines and some 20 received anti-TNF agents. A total of around 150 mucosal samples from about 50 patients were sequenced, with samples obtained at several locations on the surgical specimen and at postoperative endoscopy. What the work shows at the level of the full study, not this receptor alone: Endoscopic recurrence was linked to a higher percentage of high-frequency clones at surgery, and recurrence occurred in every patient whose clonality exceeded 26.8% (18/57). Only a subgroup of patients, of unstated size, had mucosal CD4 and CD8 T cells sorted and sequenced. A significantly higher proportion of clonal expansions was observed in active smokers at surgery than in non-smokers (about 25% vs 20%, p=0.02). Compared with CD4 T cells, sorted CD8 T cells held more high-frequency clones, which suggests that the mucosal expansions were mostly CD8.

At the junction V is shortened by 0 bases and J by 6 bases; bases outside the gene matches: 11. Spanning cysteine to phenylalanine, the CDR3 consists of 17 amino acids. Kept here is only the CDR3 DNA, which spans 51 bases and is read in frame from base 1. CDR1 is given as LGHNA and CDR2 as YSLEER, both from the germline V gene. About 500 nanograms of biopsy DNA per sample were submitted for commercial TCRB immunosequencing. A two-step, amplification bias-controlled multiplex PCR was used by Adaptive Biotechnology to amplify CDR3 regions from genomic DNA. In the first PCR, primers covered every V and J gene segment, and in the second PCR, barcodes and Illumina adapters were added. An Illumina instrument was used to sequence the CDR3 libraries. The original pipeline was this. The analysis used both the pipelines supplied by the vendor and custom analysis of the raw data in R/Bioconductor with R version 3.3.0. Clonality, which ranges from 0 to 1, was calculated as the inverse of the normalised Shannon entropy across all productive clones. High-frequency clones were defined as the share of the repertoire occupied by the top 100 clones, with only clones passing a 95% confidence test being retained. Overlap between samples was measured with the Morisita-Horn index, while repertoire diversity was measured with the Simpson index. TCRdb obtained this table from immuneACCESS and retained in-frame rearrangements with V and J assigned. These tables miss some clones; where compared with another copy, unresolved V genes account for less than half of the shortfall, and the remainder is unexplained. The V and J calls and clone size come from that table; D and trimming were worked out from the DNA. This sample lists some 10,000 clones; around three quarters were detected once. The ten largest clones represent about 4.7% of the sample.

Eligible patients were adults with ileal or ileocolonic Crohn's disease who had an indication for ileocolonic resection. Whole ileal mucosal biopsies were kept frozen at -80 degrees C prior to DNA extraction. Genomic DNA was extracted from frozen whole biopsies with a TRizol-based method and quantified on a NanoDrop 2000 spectrophotometer. Details on this clone: Its specific antigen is unknown. One base away there is no much larger clone; base qualities are not given.

The TCR comes from an adult with Crohn's disease. The chain is encoded by TRBV4-3 joined to TRBJ2-3; TRBD2 agrees with 8 junctional bases. Sequencing used ileal tissue. The encoded CDR3 is CASSQEGLGTSVDTQYF. The DNA reads as follows: TGCGCCAGCAGCCAAGAGGGACTTGGGACTAGTGTCGATACGCAGTATTTT.